Below are 26 T cell receptor beta chains sequenced from a single sample in a study of T-cell memory formation after mild COVID-19. TCRdb independently ran MiXCR on the 5' RACE reads; one entry per CDR3 protein. Among about 470,000 distinct CDR3 sequences, around a sixth were seen once, and the ten largest hold around an eighth. The sample consisted of PBMCs or a T cell subset sorted from them (not recorded which). The receptors here all came from an adult woman who had mild COVID-19 (a few samples of this study predate the infection). Cell type and time point are not known.

This clonotype came up a few times. The chain is built from TRBV7-9 and TRBJ2-7, with 13 bases aligning to TRBD2. Germline V CDR1 and CDR2: SEHNR, FQNEAQ (reference sequence). The CDR3 is made up of 16 amino acids. V trimming: 5 bases; J trimming: 3 bases; junction bases outside the gene matches: 7. The CDR3 loop reads CASSLTWTSGGYEQYF. DNA of the CDR3: TGTGCCAGCAGCCTCACCTGGACTAGCGGGGGCTACGAGCAGTACTTC.

The chain recombines TRBV7-3 with TRBJ2-3, with 8 bases lining up with TRBD2. This CDR3 contains 16 residues. The V segment lost 2 bases and the J segment 1 base; nucleotides outside the gene matches: 5. Germline V lookup: CDR1 SGHTA, CDR2 FQGTGA. CDR3 in amino acids: CASSLVSGMGTDTQYF. DNA for the CDR3: TGTGCCAGCAGCTTAGTTAGCGGGATGGGCACAGATACGCAGTATTTT.

This clonotype was seen a few times. The chain joins TRBV12-3 or TRBV12-4 to TRBJ2-1; D not resolved. V lost 6 bases, J lost 0 bases, and 15 bases lay in between. The CDR3 is made up of 16 amino acids. In DNA, the CDR3 is TGTGCCAGCAGCGGTCCAGAACTTCGCTCCTACAATGAGCAGTTCTTC. Its translation is CASSGPELRSYNEQFF.

The J gene is TRBJ1-1, the V gene TRBV10-3; 11 bases fit TRBD1. The CDR3 loop spans 17 amino acids. Germline V lookup: CDR1 ENHRY, CDR2 SYGVKD. V shed 4 bases, J shed 5 bases, and the junction held 12 bases outside the gene matches. The CDR3 loop is CAISGGERGQGVTEAFF. The CDR3 DNA is TGTGCCATCAGTGGGGGCGAAAGGGGACAGGGGGTTACTGAAGCTTTCTTT.

The chain links TRBV2 to TRBJ1-5; tentatively, D is TRBD1 (5 bases). Germline V gene lookup returns CDR1 SNHLY and CDR2 FYNNEI. This CDR3 has 15 residues. Trimming removed 5 bases at V and 3 bases at J, with 14 bases between. The CDR3 spells CASSPQGNINQPQHF. As DNA, the CDR3 is TGTGCCAGCAGTCCTCAGGGAAACATCAATCAGCCCCAGCATTTT.

V gene TRBV4-1 combines with J gene TRBJ2-3; D ambiguous. The germline V gene encodes CDR1 MGHRA and CDR2 YSYEKL. The CDR3 totals 12 residues. Trimming removed 7 bases from V and 3 bases from J, with 8 bases in between. Here the CDR3 DNA reads TGCGCCAGCAAGAATTTAACAGATACGCAGTATTTT. The encoded protein is CASKNLTDTQYF.

The chain uses TRBV24-1 and TRBJ2-7; 9 bases align to TRBD1. Germline trimming cut 5 bases from V and 5 bases from J; bases unmatched to any gene: 6. CDR1 and CDR2 (germline): KGHDR, SFDVKD. The CDR3 is 14 residues long. CDR3 residues: CATSATGGLDEQYF. In DNA form, the CDR3 reads TGTGCCACCAGTGCTACAGGGGGCCTGGACGAGCAGTACTTC.

The chain carries TRBV4-3 and TRBJ2-3, with D perhaps TRBD2 (5 bases). Trimming took 1 base from V and 2 from J, leaving 22 bases between them. Germline V gives CDR1 LGHNA, CDR2 YSLEER. The CDR3 covers 19 residues. The CDR3 region is CASSQVGRGGSNNTDTQYF. The CDR3 region has the DNA TGCGCCAGCAGCCAAGTGGGCCGGGGTGGCTCTAATAACACAGATACGCAGTATTTT.

This clonotype was observed a handful of times. The chain is built from TRBV30 and TRBJ2-7, with 7 bases aligning to TRBD2. CDR3 length: 13 residues. After removal of 1 base from V and 0 bases from J, the junction contained 0 bases not matched to a gene. Germline CDR1 reads GTSNPN; CDR2 reads SVGIG (reference sequence). The CDR3 spells CAWSGGSSYEQYF. In nucleotides, the CDR3 is TGTGCCTGGAGTGGCGGGAGCTCCTACGAGCAGTACTTC.

The chain is built from TRBV2 and TRBJ1-2; 9 bases are shared with TRBD1. Germline loops: CDR1 SNHLY, CDR2 FYNNEI. There are 14 residues in the CDR3. The junction had 8 bases not matched to a gene; V was cut back by 6 bases and J by 6 bases. The CDR3 reads CASRGGQGRNGYTF. The CDR3 DNA reads as TGTGCCAGCAGGGGAGGACAGGGGAGAAATGGCTACACCTTC.

This clonotype was picked up a small number of times. V is TRBV18 and J is TRBJ2-7; D may be TRBD2 (6 bases). Per the germline V gene, CDR1 is KGHSH and CDR2 is LQKENI. The CDR3 totals 15 residues. Trimming pared 3 bases from V and 2 bases from J, leaving 14 bases between. The CDR3 reads CASSPQRENPYEQYF. The CDR3 DNA reads as TGTGCCAGCTCACCTCAACGGGAGAACCCCTACGAGCAGTACTTC.

This clonotype was detected many times. One end of the junction varies from germline; a read error may be responsible. The chain links TRBV5-1 to TRBJ2-3; D unresolved. The CDR3 has 12 residues. Germline assignment: CDR1 SGHRS and CDR2 YFSETQ. Written as DNA, the CDR3 is TGTGCCAGCAGCTTAACAACAGATACGCAGTATTTT. It is translated as CASSLTTDTQYF.

This rearrangement joins TRBV4-1 to TRBJ2-7, with TRBD2 matching over 9 bases. After removal of 1 base from V and 3 bases from J, the junction contained 7 bases not matched to a gene. Germline V gene lookup returns CDR1 MGHRA and CDR2 YSYEKL. The CDR3 is 16 amino acids. This CDR3 is CASSQVGSRGGYEQYF. As DNA, the CDR3 is TGCGCCAGCAGCCAAGTGGGGTCGCGGGGGGGCTACGAGCAGTACTTC.

The chain carries TRBV5-1 and TRBJ1-1; D remains unclear. The germline CDR1 and CDR2 sequences are SGHRS and YFSETQ. Trimming took off 0 bases at V and 1 base at J, with 10 bases between the two ends. The length of the CDR3 is 15 residues. CDR3 sequence reads: CASSLDAGGNTEAFF. DNA for the CDR3: TGCGCCAGCAGCTTGGATGCAGGAGGGAACACTGAAGCTTTCTTT.

The V call is TRBV2, the J call TRBJ1-3; D is uncertain. The V end lost 4 bases, the J end lost 5 bases, and 6 bases lay between the germline ends. CDR1 and CDR2 from the germline V gene are SNHLY and FYNNEI. This CDR3 region has 12 residues. The CDR3 nucleotides are TGTGCCAGCAGTGTGATGAGAAACACCATATATTTT. This gives the protein CASSVMRNTIYF.

The rearrangement joins TRBV7-2 to TRBJ2-3, with 10 positions matching TRBD1. The CDR3 contains 16 residues. CDR1 is SGHTA, CDR2 FQGNSA, per germline. With 6 bases clipped from V and 3 bases from J, the junction kept 9 bases outside the gene matches. CDR3 sequence reads: CASRSTGGLGTDTQYF. CDR3 DNA sequence: TGTGCCAGCAGGTCGACAGGGGGCCTGGGAACAGATACGCAGTATTTT.

The chain links TRBV15 to TRBJ1-1, with D perhaps matching TRBD1 (5 bases). The CDR3 is 14 amino acids. Germline lookup yields CDR1 LNHNV and CDR2 YYDKDF (reference sequence). V was clipped by 0 bases and J by 6 bases, with 11 bases between them. CDR3 sequence reads: CATSRDLGTPEAFF. The CDR3 coding sequence is TGTGCCACCAGCAGAGATTTGGGGACTCCTGAAGCTTTCTTT.

Turning to this clonotype: One junction end does not reproduce the germline sequence, and a read error may be involved. The chain employs TRBV25-1 and TRBJ1-1; D gene unclear. This CDR3 comprises 12 residues. CDR1 is MGHDK, CDR2 SYGVNS, per germline. In DNA form, the CDR3 reads TGTGCCAGCAGCGAATCATACACTGAAGCTTTCTTT. Amino acid sequence: CASSESYTEAFF.

This clonotype was counted ten times or more. The rearrangement joins TRBV4-3 to TRBJ2-2; the D is unclear. Germline loops: CDR1 LGHNA, CDR2 YSLEER. The CDR3 loop spans 19 amino acids. Trimming removed 3 bases from V and 4 bases from J, with 24 bases in between. The CDR3 coding sequence is TGCGCCAGCAGCCAGCGCTCTTCAAGGTCAGAAACCTTCACCGGGGAGCTGTTTTTT. This encodes CASSQRSSRSETFTGELFF.

The chain links TRBV7-2 to TRBJ2-7; TRBD1 agrees at 8 bases. Germline V gives CDR1 SGHTA, CDR2 FQGNSA. The CDR3 contains 14 residues. Germline trimming cut 3 bases from V and 3 bases from J; bases unmatched to any gene: 4. The CDR3 bases are TGTGCCAGCAGCTTTGGGACAGGCCTCTACGAGCAGTACTTC. Its translation: CASSFGTGLYEQYF.

The J gene is TRBJ2-3, the V gene TRBV6-6, with TRBD2 matching over 7 bases. The germline CDR1 and CDR2 sequences are MNHNY and SVGAGI (reference sequence). The trim removed 1 base at V and 1 base at J, leaving 2 bases unmatched. The CDR3 extends over 15 amino acids. The CDR3 protein is CASSYLSGGTDTQYF. The CDR3, as DNA: TGTGCCAGCAGTTACTTGAGCGGGGGCACAGATACGCAGTATTTT.

V and J are TRBV29-1 and TRBJ2-3, with D hard to call. In germline, CDR1 is SQVTM, CDR2 ANQGSEA. V was cut by 3 bases and J by 1 base, with 5 bases left in between. The CDR3 consists of 12 residues. CDR3 region: CSVDSGTDTQYF. Written as DNA, the CDR3 is TGCAGCGTTGATTCAGGCACAGATACGCAGTATTTT.

The chain uses TRBV20-1 and TRBJ2-5, with 7 positions matching TRBD2. The J segment lost 0 bases and the V segment lost 1 base, leaving 8 bases of the junction unmatched. From germline, CDR1 is DFQATT and CDR2 SNEGSKA (reference sequence). This CDR3 has 16 amino acids. In DNA form, the CDR3 reads TGCAGTGCTAGAGTTTCAAGAGCGGGGAACCAAGAGACCCAGTACTTC. Translating gives CSARVSRAGNQETQYF.

This chain links TRBV18 with TRBJ2-5, with 7 nucleotides matching TRBD2. Trimming cost V 2 bases and J 5 bases; bases outside gene matches: 2. CDR1 is KGHSH and CDR2 is LQKENI in the germline V gene. There are 13 residues in the CDR3. The CDR3 spells CASSPSGTETQYF. Written as DNA, the CDR3 is TGTGCCAGCTCACCAAGCGGGACGGAGACCCAGTACTTC.

This clonotype has just a few counts. This chain's CDR3 is CASSSRLAGESTQYF. CDR3 coding DNA: TGCGCCAGCAGCTCCCGACTAGCGGGAGAGTCGACCCAGTACTTC. The chain couples TRBV5-1 to TRBJ2-5, with 12 bases that match TRBD2. From germline, CDR1 is SGHRS and CDR2 YFSETQ. The CDR3 loop spans 15 amino acids. The V gene end was trimmed by 3 bases and the J gene end by 7 bases; junction bases not matched to a gene: 7.

The genes are TRBV5-1 and TRBJ2-3; the D gene is possibly TRBD2 (7 bases). The germline gives CDR1 SGHRS, CDR2 YFSETQ. There are 15 residues in the CDR3. V lost 4 bases, J lost 4 bases, and 16 bases lay in between. CDR3 in DNA: TGCGCCAGCAGCCCGCAGGGGCGGGGGTCAGATACGCAGTATTTT. Its translation is CASSPQGRGSDTQYF.